This entry lists 11 T cell receptor beta chains sequenced from one sample in a study of T cells in localized non-small cell lung cancer. TCRdb's table, derived via immunoSEQ multiplex PCR, lists solely in-frame clones and lacks some. The table has about 59,000 clones, more than 85% seen once. The sequences come from peripheral blood, collected before any cancer treatment. The source is a man aged 40 to 70 with stage I lung adenocarcinoma.

The gene calls are TRBV5-4 and TRBJ2-5; 11 nucleotides align to TRBD2. J gave up 3 bases and V 4 bases, and 8 bases lay outside the gene matches. CDR1 and CDR2 from the germline V gene are SGHNT and YYREEE (reference sequence). The CDR3 consists of 16 residues. The CDR3 DNA is TGTGCCAGCAGCCTTTCTAGCGGGAGGAACGAAGAGACCCAGTACTTC. Residues: CASSLSSGRNEETQYF.

The chain links TRBV28 to TRBJ1-4; possible D gene TRBD1, 5 bases. There are 17 residues in the CDR3. V lost 6 bases, J lost 5 bases, and 22 bases lay in between. Germline CDR1 MDHEN, CDR2 SYDVKM. In nucleotides, the CDR3 is TGTGCCAGCAGGGGAACCGGGACTCTTATGGGAAATGAAAAACTGTTTTTT. This translates into CASRGTGTLMGNEKLFF.

This sequence joins TRBV7-9 and TRBJ1-4; a weak D match, TRBD1 (5 bases). Germline lookup yields CDR1 SEHNR and CDR2 FQNEAQ (reference sequence). The CDR3 length is 16 residues. The V end lost 4 bases, the J end lost 1 base, and 13 bases lay between the germline ends. As DNA, the CDR3 is TGTGCCAGCAGCTATACCCGGGACGGAACTAATGAAAAACTGTTTTTT. It yields the protein CASSYTRDGTNEKLFF.

This clone was seen a single time. The chain carries TRBV29-1 and TRBJ1-1, with TRBD1 matching 7 bases. CDR1 is SQVTM and CDR2 is ANQGSEA in the germline V gene. The V gene end was trimmed by 1 base and the J gene end by 10 bases; junction bases not matched to a gene: 6. The CDR3 sequence is 12 residues long. CDR3 in DNA: TGCAGCGTTGAAGGCAGGGGGTCGAGAGCTTTCTTT. This translates into CSVEGRGSRAFF.

This rearrangement joins TRBV2 to TRBJ2-1, with 11 bases matching TRBD2. CDR1 is SNHLY, CDR2 FYNNEI, per germline. V dropped 5 bases and J dropped 5; count of bases not matched to a gene: 5. This CDR3 is built from 15 residues. DNA for the CDR3: TGTGCCAGCAGTCGGACTAGCGGGCCTAACAATGAGCAGTTCTTC. Translating it yields CASSRTSGPNNEQFF.

The rearrangement links TRBV28 to TRBJ1-1; perhaps TRBD1 as D (6 bases). The CDR3 has 15 amino acids. V shed 5 bases and J shed 2 bases, with 15 bases lying between them. CDR1 MDHEN and CDR2 SYDVKM come from the germline V gene. The CDR3 DNA sequence: TGTGCCAGCAGTACCCCAGGGGTGGGTAACACTGAAGCTTTCTTT. It specifies CASSTPGVGNTEAFF.

The chain employs TRBV6-1 and TRBJ2-7, with D tentatively TRBD1 (5 bases). The CDR3 consists of 14 residues. The ends were cut back, 4 bases at V and 4 bases at J, with 14 bases in the middle. Germline lookup yields CDR1 MNHNS and CDR2 SASEGT. The CDR3 nucleotides read TGTGCCAGCAGTGCTTTACAGGCGAGGTACGAGCAGTACTTC. The encoded protein is CASSALQARYEQYF.

V usage is TRBV4-1 and J usage is TRBJ2-7, with 9 positions matching TRBD1. Germline trimming cut 5 bases from V and 5 bases from J; bases unmatched to any gene: 7. CDR1 and CDR2 (germline): MGHRA, YSYEKL. The CDR3 consists of 14 residues. The CDR3 sequence is CASSGGQGVHEQYF. CDR3 sequence (DNA): TGCGCCAGCAGCGGGGGACAGGGTGTCCACGAGCAGTACTTC.

The rearrangement links TRBV5-1 to TRBJ2-7; 7 nucleotides align to TRBD1. Germline CDR1 is SGHRS and CDR2 is YFSETQ. V lost 3 bases, J lost 1 base, and 7 bases stayed unmatched. The CDR3 loop spans 15 amino acids. CDR3 sequence: CASSSTGMGSYEQYF. The CDR3 DNA reads TGCGCCAGCAGCTCGACAGGGATGGGGTCCTACGAGCAGTACTTC.

This rearrangement joins TRBV7-3 to TRBJ2-2; 10 positions match TRBD2. This CDR3 has 15 amino acids. Trimming cost V 5 bases and J 6 bases; bases outside gene matches: 6. Germline V gene sequence: CDR1 SGHTA, CDR2 FQGTGA. The CDR3 is CASSPSGRGPGELFF. CDR3 bases: TGTGCCAGCAGCCCCAGCGGGAGGGGCCCCGGGGAGCTGTTTTTT.

The chain employs TRBV11-3 and TRBJ2-1; 7 nucleotides match TRBD2. The germline V gene has CDR1 SGHNT and CDR2 YENEEA. After removal of 5 bases from V and 11 bases from J, the junction contained 9 bases not matched to a gene. This CDR3 region has 13 residues. Here the CDR3 DNA reads TGTGCCAGCAGCCTTCTCAGCGGGACTCAGCAGTTCTTC. This encodes CASSLLSGTQQFF.